This T cell receptor (beta chain) was identified during a study of cytomegalovirus exposure and HLA in healthy donors. Study-level information: There were roughly 120 million unique TCR beta sequences, drawn from about 190 million T cells, in an earlier analysis.

Germline V lookup: CDR1 SGHRS, CDR2 YFSETQ. Trimming stripped 2 bases from V and 2 bases from J, with 8 bases between. CDR3 length equals 13 residues. Study-level points and caveats: Per published reports, the classifier diagnosed cytomegalovirus status with high specificity and sensitivity.

PCR was performed using 60 Vbeta and 13 Jbeta primers. Profiled with immunoSEQ multiplex PCR; TCRdb holds only in-frame clones, not every one. Of 130,000 to 150,000 clones detected, approximately 74% appear once; the ten largest clones hold more than 3.5%. A note on this clone: Its antigen remains unidentified.

The sample consisted of PBMCs. This sequence originates from a man between 18 and 29 years old in good health and CMV-seropositive. J is TRBJ2-7 and V is TRBV5-1, with D perhaps matching TRBD2 (5 bases). In nucleotides, the CDR3 is TGCGCCAGCAGCTTCTCGACTACCTACGAGCAGTACTTC. It translates to CASSFSTTYEQYF.